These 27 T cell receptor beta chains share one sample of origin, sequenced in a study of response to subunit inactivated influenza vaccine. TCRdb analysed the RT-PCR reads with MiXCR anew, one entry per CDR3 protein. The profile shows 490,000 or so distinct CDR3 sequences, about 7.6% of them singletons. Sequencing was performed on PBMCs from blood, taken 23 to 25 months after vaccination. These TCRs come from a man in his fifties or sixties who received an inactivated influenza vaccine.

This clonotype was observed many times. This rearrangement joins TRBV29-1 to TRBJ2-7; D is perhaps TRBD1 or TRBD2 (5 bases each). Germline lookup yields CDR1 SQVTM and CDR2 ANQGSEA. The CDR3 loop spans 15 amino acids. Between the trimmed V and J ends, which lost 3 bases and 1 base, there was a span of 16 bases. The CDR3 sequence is CSVEGKGPLSYEQYF. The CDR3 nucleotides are TGCAGCGTTGAGGGAAAGGGACCACTTTCCTACGAGCAGTACTTC.

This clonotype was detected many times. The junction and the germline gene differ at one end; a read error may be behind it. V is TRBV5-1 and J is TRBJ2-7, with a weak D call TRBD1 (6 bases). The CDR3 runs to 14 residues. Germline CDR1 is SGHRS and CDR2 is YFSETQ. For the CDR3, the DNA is TGTGCCAGCAGCTTAGGCCCAGGGGCCTACGAGCAGTACTTC. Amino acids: CASSLGPGAYEQYF.

CDR3 sequence reads: CASRTKNTGELFF. DNA of the CDR3: TGTGCCAGCCGCACCAAGAACACCGGGGAGCTGTTTTTT. V gene TRBV9 combines with J gene TRBJ2-2; the D is unclear. CDR1 and CDR2 (germline): SGDLS, YYNGEE. The CDR3 loop spans 13 amino acids. With 7 bases removed from V and 1 base from J, the gap between germline ends came to 8 bases.

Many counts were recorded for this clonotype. The CDR3 DNA reads TGCGCCAGCAGCCAAGATCGGCCCAATGAGCAGTTCTTC. This translates into CASSQDRPNEQFF. The chain carries TRBV4-3 and TRBJ2-1, with D unclear. Germline V gene data show CDR1 as LGHNA and CDR2 as YSLEER. The CDR3 loop spans 13 amino acids. Trimming pared 0 bases from V and 6 bases from J, leaving 6 bases between.

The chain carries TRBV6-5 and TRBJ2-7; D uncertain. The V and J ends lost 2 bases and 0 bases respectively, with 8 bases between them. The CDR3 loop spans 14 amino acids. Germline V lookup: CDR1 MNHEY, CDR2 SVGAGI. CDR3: CASSYGKASYEQYF. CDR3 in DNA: TGTGCCAGCAGTTACGGGAAAGCCTCCTACGAGCAGTACTTC.

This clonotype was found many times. The CDR3 loop reads CASSYSIRNTEAFF. In DNA, the CDR3 is TGTGCCAGCAGTTACTCGATCAGGAACACTGAAGCTTTCTTT. V is TRBV6-2 or TRBV6-3 and J is TRBJ1-1, with D unresolved. The CDR3 runs to 14 residues. Germline V gives CDR1 MNHEY, CDR2 SVGEGT. The germline V and J ends were trimmed by 0 bases and 1 base, with 6 bases remaining between them.

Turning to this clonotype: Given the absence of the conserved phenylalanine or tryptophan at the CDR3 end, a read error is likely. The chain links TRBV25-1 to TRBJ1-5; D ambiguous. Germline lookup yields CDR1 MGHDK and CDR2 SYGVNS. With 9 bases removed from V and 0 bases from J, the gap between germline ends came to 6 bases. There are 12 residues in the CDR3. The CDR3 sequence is CASQYSNQPQHL. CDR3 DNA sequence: TGTGCCAGTCAATATAGCAATCAGCCCCAGCATCTT.

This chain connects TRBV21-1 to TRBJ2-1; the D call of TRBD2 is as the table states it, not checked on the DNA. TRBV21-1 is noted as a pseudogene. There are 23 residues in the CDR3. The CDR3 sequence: CASSKVTQGKGSGLATPGNEQFF. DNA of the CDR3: TGTGCCAGCAGCAAAGTAACACAGGGAAAGGGTAGCGGGTTAGCTACCCCAGGGAATGAGCAGTTCTTC.

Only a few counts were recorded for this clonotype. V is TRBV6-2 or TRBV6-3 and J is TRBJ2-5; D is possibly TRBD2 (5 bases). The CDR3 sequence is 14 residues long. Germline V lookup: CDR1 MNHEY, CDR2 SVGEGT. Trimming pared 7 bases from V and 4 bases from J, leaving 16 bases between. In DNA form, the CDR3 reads TGTGCCAGCACGAGGGTCCGAGGAGGAGAGACCCAGTACTTC. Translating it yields CASTRVRGGETQYF.

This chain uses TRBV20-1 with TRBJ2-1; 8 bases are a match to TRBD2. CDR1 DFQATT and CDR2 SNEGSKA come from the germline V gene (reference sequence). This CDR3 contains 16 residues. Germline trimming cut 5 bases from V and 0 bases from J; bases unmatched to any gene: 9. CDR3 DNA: TGCAGTGCTCCTCGCGGTAGCGGGAACTCCTACAATGAGCAGTTCTTC. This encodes CSAPRGSGNSYNEQFF.

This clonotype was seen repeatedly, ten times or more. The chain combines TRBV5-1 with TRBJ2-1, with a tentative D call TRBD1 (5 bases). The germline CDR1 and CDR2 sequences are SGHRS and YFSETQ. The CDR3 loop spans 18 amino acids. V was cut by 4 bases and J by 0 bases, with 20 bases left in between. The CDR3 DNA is TGCGCCAGCAGCCCCCAGCCTGGGGCCCAGAGCTCCTACAATGAGCAGTTCTTC. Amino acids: CASSPQPGAQSSYNEQFF.

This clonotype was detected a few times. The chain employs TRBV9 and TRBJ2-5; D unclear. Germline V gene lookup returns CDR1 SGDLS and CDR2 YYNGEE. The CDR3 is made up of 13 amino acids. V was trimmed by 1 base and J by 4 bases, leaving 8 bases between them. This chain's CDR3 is CASSVNPRETQYF. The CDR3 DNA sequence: TGTGCCAGCAGCGTAAACCCTCGAGAGACCCAGTACTTC.

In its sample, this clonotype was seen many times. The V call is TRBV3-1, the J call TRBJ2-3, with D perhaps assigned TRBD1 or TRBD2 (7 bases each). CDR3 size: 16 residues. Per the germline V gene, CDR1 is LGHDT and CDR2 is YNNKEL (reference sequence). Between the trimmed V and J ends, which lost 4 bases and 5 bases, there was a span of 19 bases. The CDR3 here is CASSPQSGGAGDTQYF. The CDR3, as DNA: TGTGCCAGCAGCCCCCAATCAGGGGGGGCCGGAGATACGCAGTATTTT.

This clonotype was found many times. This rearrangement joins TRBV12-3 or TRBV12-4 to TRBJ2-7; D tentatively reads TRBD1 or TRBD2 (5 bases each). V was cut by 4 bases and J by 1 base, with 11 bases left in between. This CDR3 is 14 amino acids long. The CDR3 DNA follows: TGTGCCAGCAGTTCCGGGACGGAATCCTACGAGCAGTACTTC. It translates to CASSSGTESYEQYF.

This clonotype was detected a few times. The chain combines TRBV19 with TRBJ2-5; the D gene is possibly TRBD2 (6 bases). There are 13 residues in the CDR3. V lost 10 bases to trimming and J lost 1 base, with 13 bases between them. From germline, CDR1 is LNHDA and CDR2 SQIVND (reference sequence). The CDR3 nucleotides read TGTGCCACTGCCGGGACTTTCCAAGAGACCCAGTACTTC. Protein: CATAGTFQETQYF.

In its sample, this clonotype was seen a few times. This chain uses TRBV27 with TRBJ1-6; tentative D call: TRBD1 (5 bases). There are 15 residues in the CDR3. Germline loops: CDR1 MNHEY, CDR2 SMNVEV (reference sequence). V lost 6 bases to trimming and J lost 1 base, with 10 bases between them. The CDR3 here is CASRGRGSYNSPLHF. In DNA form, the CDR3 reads TGTGCCAGCAGGGGGCGGGGGTCCTATAATTCACCCCTCCACTTT.

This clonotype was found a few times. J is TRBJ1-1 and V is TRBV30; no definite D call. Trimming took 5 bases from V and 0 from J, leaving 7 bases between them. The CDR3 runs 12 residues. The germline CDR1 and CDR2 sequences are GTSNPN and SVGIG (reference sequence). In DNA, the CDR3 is TGTGCCTGGGGGGAGATGAACACTGAAGCTTTCTTT. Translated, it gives CAWGEMNTEAFF. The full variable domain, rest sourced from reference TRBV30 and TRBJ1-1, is SQTIHQWPATLVQPVGSPLSLECTVEGTSNPNLYWYRQAAGRGLQLLFYSVGIGQISSEVPQNLSASRPQDRQFILSSKKLLLSDSGFYLCAWGEMNTEAFFGQGTRLTVV.

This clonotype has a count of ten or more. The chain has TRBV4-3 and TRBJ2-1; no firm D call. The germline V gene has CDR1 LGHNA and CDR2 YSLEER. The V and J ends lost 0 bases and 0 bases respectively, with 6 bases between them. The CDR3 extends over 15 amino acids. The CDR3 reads CASSQDADSYNEQFF. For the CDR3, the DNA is TGCGCCAGCAGCCAAGATGCCGACTCCTACAATGAGCAGTTCTTC.

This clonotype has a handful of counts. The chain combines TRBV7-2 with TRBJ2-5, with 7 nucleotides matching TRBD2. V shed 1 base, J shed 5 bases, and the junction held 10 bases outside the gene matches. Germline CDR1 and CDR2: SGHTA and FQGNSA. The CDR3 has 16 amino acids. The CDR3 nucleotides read TGTGCCAGCAGCTTAGTGTCTGCGGGGGATCGGGAGACCCAGTACTTC. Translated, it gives CASSLVSAGDRETQYF.

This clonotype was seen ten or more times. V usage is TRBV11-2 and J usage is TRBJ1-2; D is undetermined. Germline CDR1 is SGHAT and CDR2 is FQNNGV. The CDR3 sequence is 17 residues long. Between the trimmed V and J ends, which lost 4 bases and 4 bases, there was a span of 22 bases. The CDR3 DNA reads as TGTGCCAGCAGCTCCGCCCTTGGCCGGGGTAGCAGCTATGGCTACACCTTC. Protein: CASSSALGRGSSYGYTF.

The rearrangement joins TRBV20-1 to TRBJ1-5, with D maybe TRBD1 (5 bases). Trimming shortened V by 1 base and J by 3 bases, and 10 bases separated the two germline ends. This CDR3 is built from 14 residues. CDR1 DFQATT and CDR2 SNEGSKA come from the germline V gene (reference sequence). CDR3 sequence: CSARVPGNNQPQHF. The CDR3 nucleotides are TGCAGTGCTAGAGTTCCAGGGAACAATCAGCCCCAGCATTTT.

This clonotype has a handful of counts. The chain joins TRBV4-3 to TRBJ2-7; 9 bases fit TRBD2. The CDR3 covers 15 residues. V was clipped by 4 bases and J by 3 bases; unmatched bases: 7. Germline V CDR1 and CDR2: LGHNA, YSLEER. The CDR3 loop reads CASSPMLAGIYEQYF. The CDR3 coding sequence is TGCGCCAGCAGCCCTATGCTAGCGGGGATCTACGAGCAGTACTTC.

In nucleotides, the CDR3 is TGCAGTGCTAGAGTTGCAACTAATGAAAAACTGTTTTTT. Amino acid sequence: CSARVATNEKLFF. V usage is TRBV20-1 and J usage is TRBJ1-4; no clear D gene. Looked up from germline, CDR1 is DFQATT and CDR2 is SNEGSKA (reference sequence). This CDR3 is 13 amino acids long. With 1 base removed from V and 0 bases from J, the gap between germline ends came to 3 bases.

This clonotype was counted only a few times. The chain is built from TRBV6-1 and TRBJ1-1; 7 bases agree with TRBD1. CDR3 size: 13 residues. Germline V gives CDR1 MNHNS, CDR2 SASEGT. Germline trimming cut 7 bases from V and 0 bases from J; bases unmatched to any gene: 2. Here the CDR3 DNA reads TGTGCCAGCACCGGACAGGTGAACACTGAAGCTTTCTTT. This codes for CASTGQVNTEAFF.

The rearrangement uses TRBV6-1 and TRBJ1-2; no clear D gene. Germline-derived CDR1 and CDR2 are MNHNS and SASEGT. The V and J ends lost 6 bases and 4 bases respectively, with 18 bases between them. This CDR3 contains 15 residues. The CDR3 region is CASSNAARDLYGYTF. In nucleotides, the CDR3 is TGTGCCAGCAGCAACGCCGCGAGAGACCTCTATGGCTACACCTTC.

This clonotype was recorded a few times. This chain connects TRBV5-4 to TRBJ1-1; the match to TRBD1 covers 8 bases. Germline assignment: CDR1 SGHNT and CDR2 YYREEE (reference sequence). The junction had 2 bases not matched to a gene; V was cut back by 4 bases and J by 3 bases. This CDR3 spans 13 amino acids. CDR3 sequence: CASSPQGDTEAFF. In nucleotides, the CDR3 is TGTGCCAGCAGCCCACAGGGGGACACTGAAGCTTTCTTT.

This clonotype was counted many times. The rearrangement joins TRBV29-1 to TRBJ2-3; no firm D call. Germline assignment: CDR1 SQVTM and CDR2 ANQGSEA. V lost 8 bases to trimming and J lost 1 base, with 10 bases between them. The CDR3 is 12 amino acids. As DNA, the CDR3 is TGCAGCTTAGCCCCCGGCACAGATACGCAGTATTTT. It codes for CSLAPGTDTQYF.